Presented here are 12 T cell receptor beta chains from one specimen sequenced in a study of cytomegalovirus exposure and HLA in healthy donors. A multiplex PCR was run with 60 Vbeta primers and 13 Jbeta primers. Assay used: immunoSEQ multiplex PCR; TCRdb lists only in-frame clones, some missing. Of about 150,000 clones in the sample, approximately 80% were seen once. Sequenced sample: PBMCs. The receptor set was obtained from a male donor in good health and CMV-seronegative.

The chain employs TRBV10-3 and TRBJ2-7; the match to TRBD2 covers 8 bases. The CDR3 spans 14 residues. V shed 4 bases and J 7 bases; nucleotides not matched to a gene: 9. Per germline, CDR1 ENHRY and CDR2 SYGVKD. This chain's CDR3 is CAISGLAGRGEQYF. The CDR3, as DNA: TGTGCCATCAGTGGGCTAGCGGGTAGAGGGGAGCAGTACTTC.

CDR3 nucleotide sequence: TGTGCCAGCAGCTTAAAGTGGCCAGGGGGTGGCTATGGCTACACCTTC. It is translated as CASSLKWPGGGYGYTF. The chain recombines TRBV7-3 with TRBJ1-2; TRBD1 matches at 7 bases. CDR3 size: 16 residues. CDR1 and CDR2 from the germline V gene are SGHTA and FQGTGA. The J segment lost 4 bases and the V segment lost 1 base, leaving 9 bases of the junction unmatched.

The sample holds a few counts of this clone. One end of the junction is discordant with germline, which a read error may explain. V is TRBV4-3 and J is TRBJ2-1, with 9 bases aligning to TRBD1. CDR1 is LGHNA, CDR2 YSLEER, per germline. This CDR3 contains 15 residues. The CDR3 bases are TGCGCCAGCCGCCAGGACAGGGGTTACTACAATGAGCAGTTCTTC. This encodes CASRQDRGYYNEQFF.

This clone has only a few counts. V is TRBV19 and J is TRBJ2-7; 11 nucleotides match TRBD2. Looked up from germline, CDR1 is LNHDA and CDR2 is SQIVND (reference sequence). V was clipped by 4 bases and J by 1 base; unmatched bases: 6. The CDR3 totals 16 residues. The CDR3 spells CASSRAGTSGSYEQYF. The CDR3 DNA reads TGTGCCAGTAGTAGGGCCGGGACTAGCGGATCCTACGAGCAGTACTTC.

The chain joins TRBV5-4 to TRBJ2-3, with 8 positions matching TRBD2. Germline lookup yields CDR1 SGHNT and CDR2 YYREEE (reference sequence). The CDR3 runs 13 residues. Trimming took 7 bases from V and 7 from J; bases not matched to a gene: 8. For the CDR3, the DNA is TGTGCCAGCTCTGGACTAGCCGACTATACGCAGTATTTT. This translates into CASSGLADYTQYF.

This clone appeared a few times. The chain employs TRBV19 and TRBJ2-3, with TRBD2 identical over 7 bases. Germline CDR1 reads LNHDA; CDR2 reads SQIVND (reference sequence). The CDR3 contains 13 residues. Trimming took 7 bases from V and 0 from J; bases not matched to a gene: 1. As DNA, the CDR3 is TGTGCCAGTACCGGGAGGAGCACAGATACGCAGTATTTT. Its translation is CASTGRSTDTQYF. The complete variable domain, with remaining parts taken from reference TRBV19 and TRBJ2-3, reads DGGITQSPKYLFRKEGQNVTLSCEQNLNHDAMYWYRQDPGQGLRLIYYSQIVNDFQKGDIAEGYSVSREKKESFPLTVTSAQKNPTAFYLCASTGRSTDTQYFGPGTRLTVL.

The CDR3 nucleotides read TGTGCCAGCAGCTTTACCGGGGCCAAAAACATTCAGTACTTC. This gives the protein CASSFTGAKNIQYF. The chain is built from TRBV11-2 and TRBJ2-4; D remains ambiguous. The CDR3 sequence is 14 residues long. In germline, CDR1 is SGHAT, CDR2 FQNNGV. Trimming left V 3 bases short and J 1 base short, with 7 bases between.

As DNA, the CDR3 is TGTGCCAGCAGACCCCAGGGGAAGAACACTGAAGCTTTCTTT. This gives the protein CASRPQGKNTEAFF. This chain uses TRBV6-6 with TRBJ1-1, with a possible D match to TRBD1 (6 bases). The CDR3 has 14 amino acids. Germline CDR1 is MNHNY and CDR2 is SVGAGI (reference sequence). Trimming stripped 6 bases from V and 1 base from J, with 12 bases between.

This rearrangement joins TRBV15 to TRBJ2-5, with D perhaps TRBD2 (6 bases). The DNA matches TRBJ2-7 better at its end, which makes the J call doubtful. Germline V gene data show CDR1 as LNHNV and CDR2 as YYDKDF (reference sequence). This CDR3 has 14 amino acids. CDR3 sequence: CATSRVTSSYEQYF. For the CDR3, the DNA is TGTGCCACCAGCAGGGTGACTAGCTCCTACGAGCAGTACTTC.

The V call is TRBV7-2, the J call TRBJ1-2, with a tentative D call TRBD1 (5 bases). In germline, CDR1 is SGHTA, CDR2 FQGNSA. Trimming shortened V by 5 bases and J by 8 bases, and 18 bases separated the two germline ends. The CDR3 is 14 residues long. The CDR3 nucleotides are TGTGCCAGCAGCCCCCGCTCAGGGTCTGAGGGCTACACCTTC. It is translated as CASSPRSGSEGYTF.

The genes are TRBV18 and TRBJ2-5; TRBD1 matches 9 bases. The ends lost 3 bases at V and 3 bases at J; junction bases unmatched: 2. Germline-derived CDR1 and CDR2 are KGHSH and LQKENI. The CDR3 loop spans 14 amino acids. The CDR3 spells CASSPGTGKETQYF. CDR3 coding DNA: TGTGCCAGCTCACCCGGGACAGGGAAAGAGACCCAGTACTTC.

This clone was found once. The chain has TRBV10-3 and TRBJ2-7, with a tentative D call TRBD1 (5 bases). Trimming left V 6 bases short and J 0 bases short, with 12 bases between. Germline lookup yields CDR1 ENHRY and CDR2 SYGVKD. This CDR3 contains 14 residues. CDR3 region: CAIREMTASYEQYF. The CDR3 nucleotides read TGTGCCATCAGAGAAATGACAGCCTCCTACGAGCAGTACTTC.